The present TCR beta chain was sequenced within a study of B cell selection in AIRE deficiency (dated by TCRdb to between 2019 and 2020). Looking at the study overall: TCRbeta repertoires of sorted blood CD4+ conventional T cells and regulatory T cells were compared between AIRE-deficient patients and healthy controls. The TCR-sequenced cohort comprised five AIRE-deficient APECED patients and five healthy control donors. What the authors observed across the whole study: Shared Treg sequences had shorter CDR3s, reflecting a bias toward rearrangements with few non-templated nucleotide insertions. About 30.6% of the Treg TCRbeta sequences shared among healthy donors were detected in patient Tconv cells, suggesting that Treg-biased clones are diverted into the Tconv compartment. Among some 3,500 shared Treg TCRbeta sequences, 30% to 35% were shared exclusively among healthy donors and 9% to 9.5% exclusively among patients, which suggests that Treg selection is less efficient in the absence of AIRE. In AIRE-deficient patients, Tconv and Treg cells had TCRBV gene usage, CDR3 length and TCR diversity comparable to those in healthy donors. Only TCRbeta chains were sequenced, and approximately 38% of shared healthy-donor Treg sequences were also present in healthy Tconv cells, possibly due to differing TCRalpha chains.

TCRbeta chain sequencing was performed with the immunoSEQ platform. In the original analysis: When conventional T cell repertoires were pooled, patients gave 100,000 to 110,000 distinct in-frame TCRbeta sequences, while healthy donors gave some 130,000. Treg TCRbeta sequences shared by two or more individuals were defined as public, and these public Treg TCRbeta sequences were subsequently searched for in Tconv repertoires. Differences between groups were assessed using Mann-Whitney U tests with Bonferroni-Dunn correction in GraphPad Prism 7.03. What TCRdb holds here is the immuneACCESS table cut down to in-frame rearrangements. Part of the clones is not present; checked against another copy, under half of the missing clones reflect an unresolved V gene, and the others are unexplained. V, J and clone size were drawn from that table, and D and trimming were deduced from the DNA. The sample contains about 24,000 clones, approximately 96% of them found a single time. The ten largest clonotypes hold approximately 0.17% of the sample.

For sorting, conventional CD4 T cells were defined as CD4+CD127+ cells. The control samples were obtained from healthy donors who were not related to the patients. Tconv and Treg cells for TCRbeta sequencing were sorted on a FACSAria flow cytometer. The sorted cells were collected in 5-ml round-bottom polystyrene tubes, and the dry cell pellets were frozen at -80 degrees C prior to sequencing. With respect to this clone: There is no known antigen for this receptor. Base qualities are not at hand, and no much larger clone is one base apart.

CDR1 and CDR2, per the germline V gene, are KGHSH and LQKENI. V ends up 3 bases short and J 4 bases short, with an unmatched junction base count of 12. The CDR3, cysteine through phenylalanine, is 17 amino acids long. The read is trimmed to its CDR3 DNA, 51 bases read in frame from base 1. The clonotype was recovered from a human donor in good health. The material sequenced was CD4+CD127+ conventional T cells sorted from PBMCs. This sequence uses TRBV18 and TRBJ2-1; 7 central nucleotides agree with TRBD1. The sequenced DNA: TGTGCCAGCTCACCTATCCCCGGGACAGACATTTACAATGAGCAGTTCTTC. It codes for CASSPIPGTDIYNEQFF.